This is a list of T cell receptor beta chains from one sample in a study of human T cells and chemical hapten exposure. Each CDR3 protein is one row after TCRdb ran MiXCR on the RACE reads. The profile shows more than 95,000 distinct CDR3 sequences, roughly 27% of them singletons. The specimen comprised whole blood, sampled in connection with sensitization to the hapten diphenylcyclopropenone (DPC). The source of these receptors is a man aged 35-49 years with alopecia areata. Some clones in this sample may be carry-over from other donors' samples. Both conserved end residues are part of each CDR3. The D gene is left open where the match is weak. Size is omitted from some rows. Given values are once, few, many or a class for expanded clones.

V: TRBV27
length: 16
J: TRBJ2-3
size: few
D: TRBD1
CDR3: CASSSWGQGHSDTQYF

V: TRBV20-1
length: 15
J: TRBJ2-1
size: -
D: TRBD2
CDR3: CSARGGLAGIREQFF

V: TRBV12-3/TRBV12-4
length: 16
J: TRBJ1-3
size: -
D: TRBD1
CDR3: CASSRNTGGSGNTIYF

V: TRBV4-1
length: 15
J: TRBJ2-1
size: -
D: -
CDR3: CASSHRGGGLGEQFF

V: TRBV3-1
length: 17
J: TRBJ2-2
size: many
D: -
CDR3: CASSQDGGGGSTGELFF

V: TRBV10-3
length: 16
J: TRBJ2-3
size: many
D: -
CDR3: CAISVGTLTFTDTQYF

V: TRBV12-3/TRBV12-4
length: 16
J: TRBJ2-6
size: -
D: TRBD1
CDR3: CASSRRGFPGANVLTF

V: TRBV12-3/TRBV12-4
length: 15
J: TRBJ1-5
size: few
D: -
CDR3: CASSFGDNSNQPQHF

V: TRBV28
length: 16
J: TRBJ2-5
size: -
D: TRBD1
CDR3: CASSASRTGHQETQYF

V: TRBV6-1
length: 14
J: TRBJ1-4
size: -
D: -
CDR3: CASSEGNGNEKLFF

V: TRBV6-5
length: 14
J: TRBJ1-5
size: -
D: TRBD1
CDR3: CASSRTGANQPQHF

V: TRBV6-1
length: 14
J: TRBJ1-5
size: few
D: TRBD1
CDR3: CASTQGAPNQPQHF

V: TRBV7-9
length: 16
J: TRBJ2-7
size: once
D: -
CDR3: CASSPVTGARIYEQYF

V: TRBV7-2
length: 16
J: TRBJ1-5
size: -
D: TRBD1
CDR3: CASSLGAGGNNQPQHF

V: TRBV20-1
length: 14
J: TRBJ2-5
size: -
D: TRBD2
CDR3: CSADTSGAQETQYF

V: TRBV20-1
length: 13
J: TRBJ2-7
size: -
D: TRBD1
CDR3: CSAPGTGVYEQYF

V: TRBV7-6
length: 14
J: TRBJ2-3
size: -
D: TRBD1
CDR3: CASSRGTGADTQYF

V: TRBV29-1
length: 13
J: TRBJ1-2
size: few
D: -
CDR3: CSVGDTANYGYTF

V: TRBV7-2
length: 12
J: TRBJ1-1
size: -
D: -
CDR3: CASSFLGTEAFF

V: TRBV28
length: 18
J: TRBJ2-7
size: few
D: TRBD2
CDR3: CASSSAPGLAGVIYEQYF

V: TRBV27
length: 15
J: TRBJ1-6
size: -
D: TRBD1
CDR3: CASSARGRRASPLHF

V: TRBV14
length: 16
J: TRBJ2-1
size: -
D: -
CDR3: CASSLVPGGCYNEQFF

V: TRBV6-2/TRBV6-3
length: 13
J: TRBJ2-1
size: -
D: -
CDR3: CASRSHSYNEQFF

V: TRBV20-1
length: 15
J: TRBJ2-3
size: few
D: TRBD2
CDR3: CSARDGLAGADTQYF

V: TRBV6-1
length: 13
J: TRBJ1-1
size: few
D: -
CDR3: CASSESRRTEAFF

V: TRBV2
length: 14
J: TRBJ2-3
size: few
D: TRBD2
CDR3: CASRGREPPDTQYF

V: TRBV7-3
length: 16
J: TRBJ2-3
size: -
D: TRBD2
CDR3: CASSQGLAGSTDTQYF